A single sample is the source of the 3 T cell receptor beta chains below, sequenced in a study of Ad26.COV2.S vaccination and SARS-CoV-2 variants. Clones were read by immunoSEQ multiplex PCR, and TCRdb kept only the in-frame ones, dropping some. Counted here are some 640,000 clones, around 92% occurring once; the ten biggest clones make up around 1.5%. The treatment is: around 19 received Ad26.COV2.S at low or high dose, single or two shots; 5 received placebo; per-sample allocation not given. Day 63 following the first vaccine or placebo injection was when the samples were taken. This specimen consisted of peripheral blood, obtained in a trial of Ad26.COV2.S vaccine versus placebo. The receptor source for this set is a person aged 18-65 years who received the Ad26.COV2.S COVID-19 vaccine or a placebo.

This clone has just one count. The V gene is TRBV24-1, the J gene TRBJ1-2, with unresolved D. V was shortened by 3 bases and J by 8 bases, with 12 bases between the two germline ends. The germline CDR1 and CDR2 sequences are KGHDR and SFDVKD. CDR3 size: 13 residues. This CDR3 reads CATSDTEGGGYTF. Here the CDR3 DNA reads TGTGCCACCAGTGATACGGAGGGCGGCGGCTACACCTTC.

Points on this clone: One end of the junction fails to match germline, which may point to a read error. The CDR3 bases are TGCGCCAGCAGCCAAGATTTGGGGGCAGCCTGGATGAACTTC. Translating gives CASSQDLGAAWMNF. The chain couples TRBV4-1 to TRBJ2-7; D may be TRBD1 (6 bases). Germline assignment: CDR1 MGHRA and CDR2 YSYEKL. The CDR3 consists of 14 residues.

This chain links TRBV19 with TRBJ1-3; 9 bases agree with TRBD1. The V gene's germline CDR1 is LNHDA and CDR2 SQIVND (reference sequence). CDR3 size: 18 residues. The trim removed 3 bases at V and 0 bases at J, leaving 9 bases unmatched. The CDR3: CASSIAVTGGYSGNTIYF. The CDR3 DNA follows: TGTGCCAGTAGTATCGCCGTAACAGGGGGCTACTCTGGAAACACCATATATTTT.